These T cell receptor beta chains were read from a single sample in a study of blood T cell repertoires in COVID-19. Libraries were prepared by immunoSEQ multiplex PCR; TCRdb keeps only in-frame clonotypes and omits some of them. The sample includes 42,000 or so clones, approximately 73% seen only once; the top ten take about 25%. The sample consisted of peripheral blood. Receptor source: a man at least 80 years old with acute or convalescent COVID-19. The CDR3 runs from the conserved cysteine through the conserved F or W. Each record gives: D gene, clone size, V gene, J gene, CDR3 DNA, CDR3 protein. A D gene is named only where the DNA matches it firmly. Part of the rows lack a size; the others show once, few, many or a class for expanded clones.

-	-	TRBV15	TRBJ2-2	TGTGCCACCCCCAAAAGCCTTGAAAGCGCGTCCGGGGAGCTGTTTTTT	CATPKSLESASGELFF
-	few	TRBV18	TRBJ2-2	TGTGCCAGCTCACCATTAGCGGCAAACACCGGGGAGCTGTTTTTT	CASSPLAANTGELFF
-	-	TRBV15	TRBJ1-6	TGTGCCACCAGCAGATCAGGGGCCAATTCACCCCTCCACTTT	CATSRSGANSPLHF
-	-	TRBV6-5	TRBJ1-6	TGTGCCAGCAGTTACTCTCCCGTCGCCTATAATTCACCCCTCCACTTT	CASSYSPVAYNSPLHF
-	-	TRBV5-1	TRBJ1-1	TGCGCCAGCAGCTGGAGGGGCAGGGTCACTGAAGCTTTCTTT	CASSWRGRVTEAFF
TRBD1	-	TRBV24-1	TRBJ1-2	TGTGCCACCAGTGATTCCTATTCCCGGGACAGATATGGCTACACCTTC	CATSDSYSRDRYGYTF
-	-	TRBV14	TRBJ2-1	TGTGCCAGCAGCCAAGAGGGGCTCTCCTACAATGAGCAGTTCTTC	CASSQEGLSYNEQFF
TRBD2	-	TRBV7-9	TRBJ2-1	TGTGCCAGCAGCCTGACTAGCGGGGGAGTCAATGAGCAGTTCTTC	CASSLTSGGVNEQFF
-	-	TRBV7-2	TRBJ2-3	TGTGCCAGCACCCATGGTGGCGGGCAAAACACAGATACGCAGTATTTT	CASTHGGGQNTDTQYF
TRBD2	-	TRBV10-3	TRBJ2-7	TGTGCCATCAGAGGGACTAGCGATTCCTACGAGCAGTACTTC	CAIRGTSDSYEQYF
TRBD1	-	TRBV28	TRBJ1-3	TGTGCCAGCAGTTTGGACAGGGCGAACACCATATATTTT	CASSLDRANTIYF
-	-	TRBV5-6	TRBJ2-3	TGTGCCAGCAGCTTGGGTGCGCGATCAGATACGCAGTATTTT	CASSLGARSDTQYF
-	-	TRBV29-1	TRBJ2-2	TGCAGCGTTGCGGGGGCAGGGGGACACACCGGGGAGCTGTTTTTT	CSVAGAGGHTGELFF
-	once	TRBV28	TRBJ1-2	TGTGCCAGCAGTTTCCCAGGGGCCACCTATGGCTACACCTTC	CASSFPGATYGYTF
-	once	TRBV12-3/TRBV12-4	TRBJ2-7	TGTGCCAGCAGTTTACAGGAGGAGGGTGAGCAGTACTTC	CASSLQEEGEQYF
-	-	TRBV11-2	TRBJ1-1	TGTGCCAGCAGCTTAGGCCCAGAGAACACTGAAGCTTTCTTT	CASSLGPENTEAFF
TRBD1	-	TRBV19	TRBJ2-5	TGTGCCAGTAGTATGGGACAGGGGACGCAGACCCAGTACTTC	CASSMGQGTQTQYF
-	medium-sized	TRBV2	TRBJ1-1	TGTGCCAGCAGTGAACAGGAGAACACTGAAGCTTTCTTT	CASSEQENTEAFF
TRBD2	-	TRBV3-1/TRBV3-2	TRBJ2-7	TGTGCCAGCAGCCGTAAACTAGCGGGGGAAAATTACGAGCAGTACTTC	CASSRKLAGENYEQYF
TRBD1	-	TRBV28	TRBJ1-5	TGTGCCAGCAGTTTATTCTACAGGGGAAGCAATCAGCCCCAGCATTTT	CASSLFYRGSNQPQHF
TRBD1	-	TRBV7-2	TRBJ2-1	TGTGCCAGCAGCCGGGACAGAGGCAGAGGTGAGCAGTTCTTC	CASSRDRGRGEQFF
-	-	TRBV7-8	TRBJ2-7	TGTGCCAGCAGCTTAGTGGCGGGGCTGAGCTCCTACGAGCAGTACTTC	CASSLVAGLSSYEQYF
-	-	TRBV10-3	TRBJ1-1	TGTGCCATCAGTGCGAAAGGGGGGGACACTGAAGCTTTCTTT	CAISAKGGDTEAFF
-	few	TRBV6-5	TRBJ2-7	TGTGCCAGCAGACAGGGCCTTTCCTACGAGCAGTACTTC	CASRQGLSYEQYF
-	-	TRBV7-9	TRBJ2-2	TGTGCCAGCGCCCGAGCGGTGAACACCGGGGAGCTGTTTTTT	CASARAVNTGELFF
-	-	TRBV10-3	TRBJ2-7	TGTGCCATCAGTGAGTCGAAGAGGGCTTACGAGCAGTACTTC	CAISESKRAYEQYF
-	-	TRBV20-1	TRBJ2-7	TGCAGTGCACCCGAGGGCTACGAGCAGTACTTC	CSAPEGYEQYF
-	-	TRBV28	TRBJ1-4	TGTGCCAGCAGTTCAGGGTCCACTAATGAAAAACTGTTTTTT	CASSSGSTNEKLFF